The TCR beta chain described here comes from a study of cytomegalovirus exposure and HLA in healthy donors. This clone came up once. What it binds is unknown. The CDR3 covers 16 residues. Trimming took off 1 base at V and 8 bases at J, with 18 bases between the two ends. Germline V lookup: CDR1 SGHRS, CDR2 YFSETQ. General study points: In vitro work confirmed that a few CMV-associated chains recognize CMV antigens.

The table came from immunoSEQ multiplex PCR; TCRdb's copy has only in-frame clones and leaves some out. The repertoire includes roughly 140,000 clones, around nine tenths of them detected once, and about 3.5% sits in the top ten. The TCR sequence derives from a woman aged 18-29 years in good health and CMV-seropositive. The rearrangement uses TRBV5-1 and TRBJ1-4; D is perhaps TRBD1 (6 bases). The source material was PBMCs. In nucleotides, the CDR3 is TGCGCCAGCAGCTTGTATTCGGACAGAGCGGGGGAAAAACTGTTTTTT. Translation: CASSLYSDRAGEKLFF.